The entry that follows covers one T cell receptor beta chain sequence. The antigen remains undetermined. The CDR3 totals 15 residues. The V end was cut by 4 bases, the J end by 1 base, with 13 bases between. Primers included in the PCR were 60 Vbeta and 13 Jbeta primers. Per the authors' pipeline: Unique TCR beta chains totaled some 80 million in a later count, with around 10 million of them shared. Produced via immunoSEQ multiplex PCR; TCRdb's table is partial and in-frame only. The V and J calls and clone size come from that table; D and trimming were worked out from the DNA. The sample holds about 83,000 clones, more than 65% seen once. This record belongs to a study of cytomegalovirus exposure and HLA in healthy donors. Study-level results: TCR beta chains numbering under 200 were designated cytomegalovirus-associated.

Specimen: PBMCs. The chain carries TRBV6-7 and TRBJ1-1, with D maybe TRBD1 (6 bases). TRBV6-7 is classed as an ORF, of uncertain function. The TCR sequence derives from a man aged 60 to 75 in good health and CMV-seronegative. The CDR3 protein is CASSFAGTRNTEAFF. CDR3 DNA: TGTGCCAGCAGTTTCGCCGGGACACGGAACACTGAAGCTTTCTTT.